This T cell receptor beta chain was observed in a study of CD8+CD57+ T cells in acquired aplastic anemia. Study details: Sorted CD4+ and CD8+ cell DNA averaged around 3.5 ug.

Germline V gene lookup returns CDR1 SGHVS and CDR2 FNYEAQ. This CDR3 has 16 residues. A note on this clonotype: The junction shows a germline mismatch at one end, possibly a read error.

TCR beta VDJ and CDR3 were profiled, and genomic DNA was the template. From the reads, TCRdb called clonotypes with MiXCR, one entry per CDR3 protein. The sample has about 400,000 distinct CDR3 sequences, about two thirds seen once. V and J are TRBV7-6 and TRBJ2-5; possible D gene TRBD1, 8 bases. The sequenced material came from sorted CD4+, CD8+, or CD8+CD57+ T cells (not recorded which) from PBMCs. The receptor was derived from a human donor in good health, serving as a control. The CDR3 region is CASSLVWQGAGETQHF. CDR3 nucleotide sequence: TGTGCCAGCAGCTTAGTGTGGCAGGGGGCGGGGGAGACCCAGCACTTC.